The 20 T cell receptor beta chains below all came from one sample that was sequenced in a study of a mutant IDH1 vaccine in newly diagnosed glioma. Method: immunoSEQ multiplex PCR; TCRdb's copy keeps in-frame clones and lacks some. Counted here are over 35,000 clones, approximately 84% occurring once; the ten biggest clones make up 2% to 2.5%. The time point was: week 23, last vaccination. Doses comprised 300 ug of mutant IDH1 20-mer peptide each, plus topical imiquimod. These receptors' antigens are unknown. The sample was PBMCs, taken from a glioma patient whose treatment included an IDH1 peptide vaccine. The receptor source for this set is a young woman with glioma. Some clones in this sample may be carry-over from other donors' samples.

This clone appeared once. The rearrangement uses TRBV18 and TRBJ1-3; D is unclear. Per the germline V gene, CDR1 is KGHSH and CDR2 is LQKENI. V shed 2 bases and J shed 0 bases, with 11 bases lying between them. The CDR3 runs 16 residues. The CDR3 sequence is CASSPGVGFSGNTIYF. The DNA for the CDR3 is TGTGCCAGCTCACCAGGGGTTGGCTTCTCTGGAAACACCATATATTTT. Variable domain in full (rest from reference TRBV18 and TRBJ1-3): NAGVMQNPRHLVRRRGQEARLRCSPMKGHSHVYWYRQLPEEGLKFMVYLQKENIIDESGMPKERFSAEFPKEGPSILRIQQVVRGDSAAYFCASSPGVGFSGNTIYFGEGSWLTVV.

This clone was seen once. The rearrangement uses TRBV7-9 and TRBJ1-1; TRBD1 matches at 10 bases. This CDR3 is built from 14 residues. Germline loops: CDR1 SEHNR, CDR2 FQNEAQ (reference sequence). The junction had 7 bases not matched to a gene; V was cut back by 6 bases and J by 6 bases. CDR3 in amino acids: CASSLGTGAAEAFF. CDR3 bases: TGTGCCAGCAGTCTAGGGACAGGGGCCGCTGAAGCTTTCTTT.

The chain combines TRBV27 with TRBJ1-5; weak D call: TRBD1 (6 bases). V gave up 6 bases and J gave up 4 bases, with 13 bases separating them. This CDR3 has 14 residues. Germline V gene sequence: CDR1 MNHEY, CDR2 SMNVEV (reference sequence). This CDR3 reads CASSVGQTNQPQHF. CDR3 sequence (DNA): TGTGCCAGCAGCGTTGGACAGACAAATCAGCCCCAGCATTTT.

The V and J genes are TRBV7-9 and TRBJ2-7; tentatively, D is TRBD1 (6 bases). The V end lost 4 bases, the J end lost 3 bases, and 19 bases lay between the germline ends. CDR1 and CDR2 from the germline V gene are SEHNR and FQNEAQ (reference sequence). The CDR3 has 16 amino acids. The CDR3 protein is CASSSLTGVTHYEQYF. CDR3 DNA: TGTGCCAGCAGCTCTCTGACAGGAGTCACCCACTACGAGCAGTACTTC.

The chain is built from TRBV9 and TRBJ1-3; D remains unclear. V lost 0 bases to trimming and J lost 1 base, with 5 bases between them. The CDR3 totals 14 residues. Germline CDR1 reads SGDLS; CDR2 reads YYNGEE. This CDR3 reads CASSVADSGNTIYF. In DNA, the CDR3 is TGTGCCAGCAGCGTAGCGGATTCTGGAAACACCATATATTTT.

In DNA, the CDR3 is TGTGCCAGCAGAGCCGGGACAGGGGGCATCTATGGCTACACCTTC. Translating it yields CASRAGTGGIYGYTF. This sequence joins TRBV6-1 and TRBJ1-2, with 12 bases that match TRBD1. The CDR3 consists of 15 residues. Germline V gene lookup returns CDR1 MNHNS and CDR2 SASEGT. V lost 6 bases and J lost 4; bases outside the gene matches: 6.

The CDR3 here is CASSLWTGQNQPQHF. The CDR3 coding sequence is TGTGCCAGCAGCTTATGGACGGGACAGAATCAGCCCCAGCATTTT. The genes are TRBV7-2 and TRBJ1-5, with 7 bases that match TRBD1. CDR3 length: 15 residues. V was pared by 2 bases and J by 4 bases, with 5 bases of the junction left unmatched. Germline CDR1 reads SGHTA; CDR2 reads FQGNSA.

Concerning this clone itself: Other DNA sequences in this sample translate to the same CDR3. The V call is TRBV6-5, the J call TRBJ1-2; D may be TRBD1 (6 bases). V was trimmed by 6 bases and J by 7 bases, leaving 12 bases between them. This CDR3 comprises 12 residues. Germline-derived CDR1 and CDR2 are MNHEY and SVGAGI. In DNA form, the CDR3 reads TGTGCCAGCAGCCCAGGGGTGGGTGGCTACACCTTC. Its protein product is CASSPGVGGYTF.

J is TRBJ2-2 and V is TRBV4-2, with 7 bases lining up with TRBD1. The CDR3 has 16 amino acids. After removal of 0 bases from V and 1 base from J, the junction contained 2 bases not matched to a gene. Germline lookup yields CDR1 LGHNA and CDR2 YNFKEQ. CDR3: CASSQDRTGNTGELFF. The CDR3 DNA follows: TGTGCCAGCAGCCAAGACAGGACAGGGAACACCGGGGAGCTGTTTTTT.

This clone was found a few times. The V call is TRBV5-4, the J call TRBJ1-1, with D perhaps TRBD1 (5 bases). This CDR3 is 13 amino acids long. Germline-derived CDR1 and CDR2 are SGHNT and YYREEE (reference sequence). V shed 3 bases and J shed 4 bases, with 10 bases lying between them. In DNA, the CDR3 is TGTGCCAGCAGCTCGATCGGGGGCACTGAAGCTTTCTTT. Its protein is CASSSIGGTEAFF.

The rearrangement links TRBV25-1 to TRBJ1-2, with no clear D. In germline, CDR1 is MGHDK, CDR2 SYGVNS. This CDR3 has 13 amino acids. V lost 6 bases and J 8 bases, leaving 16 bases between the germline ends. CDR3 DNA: TGTGCCAGCAGCCCGTTCGGGAGCTCCGGCTACACCTTC. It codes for CASSPFGSSGYTF.

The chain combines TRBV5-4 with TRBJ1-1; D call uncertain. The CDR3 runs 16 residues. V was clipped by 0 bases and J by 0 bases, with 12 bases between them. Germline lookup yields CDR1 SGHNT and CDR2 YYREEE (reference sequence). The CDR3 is CASSLGRVGLNTEAFF. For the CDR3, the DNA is TGTGCCAGCAGCTTGGGGAGGGTCGGGTTGAACACTGAAGCTTTCTTT.

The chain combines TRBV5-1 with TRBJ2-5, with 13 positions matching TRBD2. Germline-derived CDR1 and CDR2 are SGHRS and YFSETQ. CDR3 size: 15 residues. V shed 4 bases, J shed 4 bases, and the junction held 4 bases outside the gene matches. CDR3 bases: TGCGCCAGCAGCACTAGCGGGAGGGGGCGAGAGACCCAGTACTTC. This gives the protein CASSTSGRGRETQYF.

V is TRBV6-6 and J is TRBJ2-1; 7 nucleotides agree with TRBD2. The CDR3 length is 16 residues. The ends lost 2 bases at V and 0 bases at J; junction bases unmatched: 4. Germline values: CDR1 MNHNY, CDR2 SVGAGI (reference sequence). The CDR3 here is CASSYGGGSSYNEQFF. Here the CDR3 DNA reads TGTGCCAGCAGTTACGGCGGCGGGAGCTCCTACAATGAGCAGTTCTTC.

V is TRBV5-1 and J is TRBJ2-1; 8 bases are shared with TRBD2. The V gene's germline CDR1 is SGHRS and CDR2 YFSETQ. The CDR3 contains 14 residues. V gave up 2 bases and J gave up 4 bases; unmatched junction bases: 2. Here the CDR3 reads CASSFGRVYNEQFF. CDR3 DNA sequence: TGCGCCAGCAGCTTCGGGAGGGTTTACAATGAGCAGTTCTTC.

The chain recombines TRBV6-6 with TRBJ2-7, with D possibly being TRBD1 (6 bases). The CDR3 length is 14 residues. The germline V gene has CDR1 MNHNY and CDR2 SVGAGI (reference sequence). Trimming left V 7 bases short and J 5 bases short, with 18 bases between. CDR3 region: CASKGSGESNEQYF. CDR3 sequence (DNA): TGTGCCAGCAAAGGGTCAGGGGAGTCAAACGAGCAGTACTTC.

CDR3 sequence: CASSLRREAGELFF. As DNA, the CDR3 is TGTGCCAGCAGCTTAAGGCGGGAGGCCGGGGAGCTGTTTTTT. J is TRBJ2-2 and V is TRBV11-1; 8 bases map to TRBD2. The CDR3 is made up of 14 amino acids. V dropped 2 bases and J dropped 6; count of bases not matched to a gene: 2. From germline, CDR1 is SGHAT and CDR2 FQDESV (reference sequence).

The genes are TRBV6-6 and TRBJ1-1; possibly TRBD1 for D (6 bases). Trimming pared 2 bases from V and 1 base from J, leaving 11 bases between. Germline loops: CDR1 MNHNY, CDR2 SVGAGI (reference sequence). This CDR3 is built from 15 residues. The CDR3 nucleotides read TGTGCCAGCAGTTACGGTAGGGGGAGGAACACTGAAGCTTTCTTT. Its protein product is CASSYGRGRNTEAFF.

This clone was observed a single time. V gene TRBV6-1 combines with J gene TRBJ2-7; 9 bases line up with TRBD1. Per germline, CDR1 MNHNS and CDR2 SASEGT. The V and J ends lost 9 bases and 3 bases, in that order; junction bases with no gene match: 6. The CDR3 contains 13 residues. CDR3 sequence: CASSGTGFYEQYF. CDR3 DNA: TGTGCCAGTTCCGGGACAGGGTTCTACGAGCAGTACTTC.

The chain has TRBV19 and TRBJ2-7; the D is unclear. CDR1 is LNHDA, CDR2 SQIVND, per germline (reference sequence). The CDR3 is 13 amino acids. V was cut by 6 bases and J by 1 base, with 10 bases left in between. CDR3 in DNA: TGTGCCAGTAGCTTAGTAGGGTCCTACGAGCAGTACTTC. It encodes CASSLVGSYEQYF.